This paragraph covers one T cell receptor (beta chain) sequence. This sample stems from a study of blood T cell repertoires in COVID-19. Whole-study context: Collection of acute and convalescent COVID-19 samples took place in the United States, Italy and Spain. The cDNA or gDNA used as material had been derived from T cells, B-cell-depleted T cells, or PBMCs.

Under the authors' procedure: Reference gene primer amplification in the assay estimated nucleated cell counts. Assay: immunoSEQ multiplex PCR; the TCRdb copy retains only in-frame clones and omits some. V, J and clone size are taken as reported in that table, and D and trimming were inferred from the DNA itself. The table includes some 60,000 clones, around 90% detected once. This CDR3 contains 13 residues. Trimming took 5 bases from V and 6 from J, leaving 13 bases between them. Germline CDR1 SGHTA, CDR2 FQGTGA. Material: peripheral blood. This TCR was sampled from a human donor in a cohort sampled during active COVID-19. The gene calls are TRBV7-3 and TRBJ2-5; a weak D match, TRBD1 (6 bases). CDR3 bases: TGTGCCAGCAGCCGTGGCAGGGGACAGACCCAGTACTTC. Protein product: CASSRGRGQTQYF.